This T cell receptor (beta chain) was profiled in a study of PD-1 blockade in classical Hodgkin lymphoma. Study results and limitations: It was reported that newly diagnosed patients had less baseline TCR diversity than healthy donors. Why the repertoires differ is still unclear, perhaps disease activity or prior therapy.

This CDR3 region has 14 residues. With 1 base removed from V and 2 bases from J, the gap between germline ends came to 8 bases. CDR1 is SGHRS and CDR2 is YFSETQ in the germline V gene. The time point was: newly diagnosed, previously untreated cHL patient sample. Untreated, newly diagnosed classical Hodgkin lymphoma PBMCs served for comparison. On this clone itself: The antigen is not known.

The data were produced by immunoSEQ multiplex PCR, yet TCRdb's version contains in-frame clones alone and is incomplete. The table includes approximately 17,000 clones, approximately 84% detected once. V gene TRBV5-1 combines with J gene TRBJ2-3; D remains unclear. The clonotype was recovered from a human donor with classical Hodgkin lymphoma. Sequenced sample: peripheral blood mononuclear cells (PBMCs). The CDR3 nucleotides are TGCGCCAGCAGCTTGATCCAGGACACAGATACGCAGTATTTT. It translates to CASSLIQDTDTQYF. Full variable domain (outside the CDR3, taken from reference TRBV5-1 and TRBJ2-3): KAGVTQTPRYLIKTRGQQVTLSCSPISGHRSVSWYQQTPGQGLQFLFEYFSETQRNKGNFPGRFSGRQFSNSRSEMNVSTLELGDSALYLCASSLIQDTDTQYFGPGTRLTVL.